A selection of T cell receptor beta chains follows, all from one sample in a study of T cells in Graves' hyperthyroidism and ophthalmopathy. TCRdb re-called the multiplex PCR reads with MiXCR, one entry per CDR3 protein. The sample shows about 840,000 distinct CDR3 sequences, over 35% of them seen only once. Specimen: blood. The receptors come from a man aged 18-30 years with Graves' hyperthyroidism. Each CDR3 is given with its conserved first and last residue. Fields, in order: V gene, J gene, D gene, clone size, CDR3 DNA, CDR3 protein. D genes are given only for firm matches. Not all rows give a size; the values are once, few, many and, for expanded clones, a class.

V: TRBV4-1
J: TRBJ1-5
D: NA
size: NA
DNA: TGCGCCAGCAGCCACGGTTTGGGCAATCAGCCCCAGCATTTT
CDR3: CASSHGLGNQPQHF

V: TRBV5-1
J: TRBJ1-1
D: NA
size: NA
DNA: TGCGCCAGCAGCTTCAATGCATATCCCAGGGGCCAGGACACTGAAGCTTTCTTT
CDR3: CASSFNAYPRGQDTEAFF

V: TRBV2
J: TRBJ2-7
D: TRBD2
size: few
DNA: TGTGCCAGCAGCCAATCGGGATGGGAGGGCCGAAACGAGCAGTACTTC
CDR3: CASSQSGWEGRNEQYF

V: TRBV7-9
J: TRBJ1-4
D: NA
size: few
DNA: TGTGCCAGCTCTAGACAGTCTCCGAATGAAAAACTGTTTTTT
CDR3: CASSRQSPNEKLFF

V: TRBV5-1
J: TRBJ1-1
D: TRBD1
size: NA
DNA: TGCGCCAGCAGCCTAATCTGGACAGGGGAGAACACTGAAGCTTTCTTT
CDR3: CASSLIWTGENTEAFF

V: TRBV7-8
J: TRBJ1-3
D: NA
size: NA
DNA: TGTGCCAGCAACCCTAACAGGGTTAGCTCTGGAAACACCATATATTTT
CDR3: CASNPNRVSSGNTIYF

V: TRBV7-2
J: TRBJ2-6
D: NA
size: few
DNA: TGTGCCAGCAGCCCCCTCCCCCGTAGCTCTGGGGCCAACGTCCTGACTTTC
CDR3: CASSPLPRSSGANVLTF

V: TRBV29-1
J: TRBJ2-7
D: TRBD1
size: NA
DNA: TGCAGCGGGACCCAGGGGGCCTACGAGCAGTACTTC
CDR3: CSGTQGAYEQYF

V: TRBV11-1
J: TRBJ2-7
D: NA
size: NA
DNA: TGTGCCAGCACCGGGCCCGAGGAGCAGTACTTC
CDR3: CASTGPEEQYF

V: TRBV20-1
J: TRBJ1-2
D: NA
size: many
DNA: TGCAGTGCTACCGGGGCAGGGAGAGACTATGGCTACACCTTC
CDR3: CSATGAGRDYGYTF

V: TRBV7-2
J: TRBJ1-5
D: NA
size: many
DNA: TGTGCCAGCAGCTTAGACAGTGGAGGCAATCAGCCCCAGCATTTT
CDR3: CASSLDSGGNQPQHF

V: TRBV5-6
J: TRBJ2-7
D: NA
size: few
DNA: TGTGCCAGCAGCTTGGTGTCCCGGTCCTCCTACGAGCAGTACTTC
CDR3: CASSLVSRSSYEQYF

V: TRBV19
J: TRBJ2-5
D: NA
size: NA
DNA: TGTGCCAGTAGTATAGGACTCTCTCAAGAGACCCAGTACTTC
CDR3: CASSIGLSQETQYF

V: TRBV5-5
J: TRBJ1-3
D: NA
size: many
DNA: TGTGCCAGCAGCCAAAGGACCAGGGCTGACACCATATATTTT
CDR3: CASSQRTRADTIYF

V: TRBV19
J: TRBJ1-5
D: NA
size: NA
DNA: TGTGCCAGCACAAACGGGGGAGGGACTGCGACCTATCAGCCCCAGCATTTT
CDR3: CASTNGGGTATYQPQHF

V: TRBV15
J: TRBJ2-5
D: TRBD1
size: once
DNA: TGTGCCACCAGCAGCGGACAGGGGGGGCGAGAGACCCAGTACTTC
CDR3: CATSSGQGGRETQYF

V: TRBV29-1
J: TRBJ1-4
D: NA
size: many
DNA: TGCAGCGTTGCGGGGGCCGGTCATGAAAAACTGTTTTTT
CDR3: CSVAGAGHEKLFF

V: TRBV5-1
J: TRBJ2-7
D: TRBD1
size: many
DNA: TGTGCCAGCAGCCCCCAGGGGGCCTACGAGCAGTACTTC
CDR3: CASSPQGAYEQYF

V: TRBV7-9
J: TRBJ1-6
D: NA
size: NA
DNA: TGTGCCAGCAGCCACTCCGGGGAAAATTCACCCCTCCACTTT
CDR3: CASSHSGENSPLHF

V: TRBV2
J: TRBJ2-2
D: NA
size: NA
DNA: TGTGCCAGCGTTGCCCTGGGGAATCCCGGGGAGCTGTTTTTT
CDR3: CASVALGNPGELFF

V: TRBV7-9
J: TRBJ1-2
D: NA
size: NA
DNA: TGTGCCAGCAGCCACCAGCTAGGACAGCCTCGCTATGGCTACACCTTC
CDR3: CASSHQLGQPRYGYTF

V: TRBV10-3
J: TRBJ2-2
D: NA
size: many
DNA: TGTGCCATCAGTGAGGCCTGGGACGGGGAGCTGTTTTTT
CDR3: CAISEAWDGELFF

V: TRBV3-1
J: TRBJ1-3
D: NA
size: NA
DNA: TGTGCCAGCAGCCAGGCCGGACTTGGAAACACCATATATTTT
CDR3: CASSQAGLGNTIYF

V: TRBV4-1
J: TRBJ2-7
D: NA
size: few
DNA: TGCGCCAGCAGCCAAGAGGAAGGGAACTACGAGCAGTACTTC
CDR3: CASSQEEGNYEQYF

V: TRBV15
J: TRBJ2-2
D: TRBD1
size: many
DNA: TGTGCCACCAGCTACCGGACAGGGGTGGGCGGGGAGCTGTTTTTT
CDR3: CATSYRTGVGGELFF

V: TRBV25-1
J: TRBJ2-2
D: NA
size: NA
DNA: TGTGCCAGCAGTGCCACTAGCAGCTTAGCAGGGAAGGAGCTGTTTTTT
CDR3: CASSATSSLAGKELFF

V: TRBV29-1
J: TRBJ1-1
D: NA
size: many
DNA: TGCAGCGTTGAATCGGCAGGGAAGGTAGTGAACACTGAAGCTTTCTTT
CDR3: CSVESAGKVVNTEAFF

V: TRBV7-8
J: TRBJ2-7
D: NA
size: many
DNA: TGTGCCAGTACGGGGGATACCTACGAGCAGTACTTC
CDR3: CASTGDTYEQYF

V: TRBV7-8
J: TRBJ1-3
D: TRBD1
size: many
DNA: TGTGCCAGCAGCCTACAGGGGGCTGTGGGAAACACCATATATTTT
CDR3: CASSLQGAVGNTIYF

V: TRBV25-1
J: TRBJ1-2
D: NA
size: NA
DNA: TGTGCCACCACCTCGACAGGCGCTCAGTATGGCTACACCTTC
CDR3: CATTSTGAQYGYTF

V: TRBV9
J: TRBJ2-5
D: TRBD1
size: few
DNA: TGTGCCAGCAGCGCCCCGACAGGGGCCAACCAAGAGACCCAGTACTTC
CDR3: CASSAPTGANQETQYF

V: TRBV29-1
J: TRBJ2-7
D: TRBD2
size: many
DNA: TGCAGCGTTGAACCGGCGGGGGTGAGAGAGCAGTACTTC
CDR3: CSVEPAGVREQYF

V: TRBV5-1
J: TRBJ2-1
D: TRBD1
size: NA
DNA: TGCGCCAGCAGCTTGGTCGGGACAGGTTACAATGAGCAGTTCTTC
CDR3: CASSLVGTGYNEQFF

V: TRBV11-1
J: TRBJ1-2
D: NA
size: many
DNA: TGTGCCAGCAGCAGGGTAGTCGCCTATGGCTACACCTTC
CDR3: CASSRVVAYGYTF

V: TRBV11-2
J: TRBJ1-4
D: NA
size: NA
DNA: TGTGCCAGCAGCTTAAGAACAGGCATTAATGAAAAACTGTTTTTT
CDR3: CASSLRTGINEKLFF

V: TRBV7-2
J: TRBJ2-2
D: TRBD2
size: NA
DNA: TGTGCCAGCAACTCGCGGACTAGCGGGGGCCTAAACACCGGGGAGCTGTTTTTT
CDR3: CASNSRTSGGLNTGELFF

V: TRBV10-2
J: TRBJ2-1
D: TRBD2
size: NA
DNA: TGCGCCACACGGGGGGATGGCAATGAGCAGTTCTTC
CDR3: CATRGDGNEQFF

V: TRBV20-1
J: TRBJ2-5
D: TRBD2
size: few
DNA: TGCAGTGCTAGACTAGCGGGAGTGAAAGAGACCCAGTACTTC
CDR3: CSARLAGVKETQYF

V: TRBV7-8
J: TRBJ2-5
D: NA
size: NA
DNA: TGTGCCAGCAGCGTAGTGTCCTCCGGGGAGACCCAGTACTTC
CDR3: CASSVVSSGETQYF

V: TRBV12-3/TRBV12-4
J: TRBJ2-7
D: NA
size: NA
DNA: TGTGCCAGCAGTCACGGGCCCCGAGGGTACGAGCAGTACTTC
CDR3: CASSHGPRGYEQYF

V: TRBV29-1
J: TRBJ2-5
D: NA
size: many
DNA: TGCAGCGTTGACCGGGCAGAAGAGACCCAGTACTTC
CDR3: CSVDRAEETQYF

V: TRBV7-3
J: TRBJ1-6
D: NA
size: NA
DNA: TGTGCCAGCAGCTTGAACGGGCAGGGAAATTCACCCCTCCACTTT
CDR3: CASSLNGQGNSPLHF

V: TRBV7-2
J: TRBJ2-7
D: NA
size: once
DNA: TGTGCCAGCAGGCAGACAGACGATAGCAGCTACGAGCAGTACTTC
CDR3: CASRQTDDSSYEQYF

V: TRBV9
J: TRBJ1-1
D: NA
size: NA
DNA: TGTGCCAGCAGCGTAGGAGGGGGGGATATGAACACTGAAGCTTTCTTT
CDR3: CASSVGGGDMNTEAFF

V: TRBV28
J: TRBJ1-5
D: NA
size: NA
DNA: TGTGCCAGCAGTTTGAGACAGCGAGGTCAGCCCCAGCATTTT
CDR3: CASSLRQRGQPQHF

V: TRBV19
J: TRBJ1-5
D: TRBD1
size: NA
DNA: TGTGCCAGTAGTTTCCTTCGAGGCAGGGGGATTAATCAGCCCCAGCATTTT
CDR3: CASSFLRGRGINQPQHF

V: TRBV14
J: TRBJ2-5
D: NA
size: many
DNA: TGTGCCAGCAGCCAAGGGGACATCTCCGGGACCCAGTACTTC
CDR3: CASSQGDISGTQYF

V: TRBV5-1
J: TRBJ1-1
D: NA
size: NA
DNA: TGCACCAGCAGCTTGGCCAGGCAGGGCAGCGCTGAAGCTTTCTTT
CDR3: CTSSLARQGSAEAFF

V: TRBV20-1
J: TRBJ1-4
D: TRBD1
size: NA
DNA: TGCAGTGCTAGAGAGTGGACAGGAACTAATGAAAAACTGCTTTTT
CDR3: CSAREWTGTNEKLLF

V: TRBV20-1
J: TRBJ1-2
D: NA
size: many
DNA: TGCAGTGCTAGCCGGGGGAGCAATGGCTACACCTTC
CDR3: CSASRGSNGYTF

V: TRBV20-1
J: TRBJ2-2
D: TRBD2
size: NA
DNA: TGCAGTGCCCCGCTCCTAGCGGGAGCCGTGAACACCGGGGAGCTGTTTTTT
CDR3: CSAPLLAGAVNTGELFF

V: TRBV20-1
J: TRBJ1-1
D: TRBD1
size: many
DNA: TGCAGTGCTGCGACCGGGACAGGGGTACGCGCTTTCTTT
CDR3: CSAATGTGVRAFF

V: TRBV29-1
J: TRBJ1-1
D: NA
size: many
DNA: TGCAGCGTTGTTGGCAGGGTGACTGAAGCTTTCTTT
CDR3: CSVVGRVTEAFF

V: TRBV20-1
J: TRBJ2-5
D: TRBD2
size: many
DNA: TGCAGTGCTCAGACTAGCGGCCAAGAGACCCAGTACTTC
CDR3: CSAQTSGQETQYF

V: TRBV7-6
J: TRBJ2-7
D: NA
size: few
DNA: TGTGCCAGCAGCTTGAACGGCCGCGAGCAGTACTTC
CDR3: CASSLNGREQYF

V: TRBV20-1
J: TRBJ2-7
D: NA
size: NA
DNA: TGCAGTGCCCCGAGGGGAAGGGACGAGCAGTACTTC
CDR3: CSAPRGRDEQYF

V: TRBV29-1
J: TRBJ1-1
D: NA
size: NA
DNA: TGCAGCGTTGACGGGGACGCTGAAGCTTTCTTT
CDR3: CSVDGDAEAFF